Shown below are 19 T cell receptor beta chains from a single sample sequenced in a study of cytomegalovirus exposure and HLA in healthy donors. Researchers ran the PCR with 60 Vbeta and 13 Jbeta primers. Profiling relied on immunoSEQ multiplex PCR, and the TCRdb table lists in-frame clones only, not all of them. Seen here are some 130,000 clones, 80% observed once, and the top ten hold under 3%. Sequencing input: PBMCs. These TCRs come from a man aged 25 to 45 in good health and CMV-seronegative.

The V and J genes are TRBV6-6 and TRBJ1-1, with TRBD1 as a possible D gene (6 bases). Germline loops: CDR1 MNHNY, CDR2 SVGAGI (reference sequence). The CDR3 runs 11 residues. V was pared by 4 bases and J by 9 bases, with 9 bases between. CDR3 in amino acids: CASSFQGKAFF. The CDR3 DNA follows: TGTGCCAGCAGTTTTCAGGGGAAAGCTTTCTTT.

This chain links TRBV7-2 with TRBJ1-5; 7 bases align to TRBD1. J gave up 8 bases and V 5 bases, and 9 bases lay outside the gene matches. There are 14 residues in the CDR3. Germline values: CDR1 SGHTA, CDR2 FQGNSA. CDR3 nucleotides: TGTGCCAGCAGCCGGGACAGCAGTAGGGAGCCCCAGCATTTT. It yields the protein CASSRDSSREPQHF.

This clone was seen a handful of times. This rearrangement joins TRBV13 to TRBJ2-3; TRBD2 is a possible D gene (6 bases). The CDR3 runs to 18 residues. Germline V gives CDR1 PRHDT, CDR2 FYEKMQ (reference sequence). The germline V and J ends were trimmed by 0 bases and 0 bases, with 16 bases remaining between them. The CDR3 DNA sequence: TGTGCCAGCAGCTTAGGGGGGATGGCGGGAATGAGCACAGATACGCAGTATTTT. Translated, it gives CASSLGGMAGMSTDTQYF.

Written as DNA, the CDR3 is TGTGCCAGCAGTTACCGGGGGATCGGCAATGAGCAGTTCTTC. This codes for CASSYRGIGNEQFF. V and J are TRBV27 and TRBJ2-1; maybe TRBD2 (6 bases). Germline loops: CDR1 MNHEY, CDR2 SMNVEV (reference sequence). The ends were cut back, 4 bases at V and 6 bases at J, with 13 bases in the middle. The CDR3 is 14 residues long.

V usage is TRBV4-1 and J usage is TRBJ1-3, with D tentatively TRBD1 (5 bases). V was cut by 2 bases and J by 2 bases, with 10 bases left in between. There are 15 residues in the CDR3. The germline CDR1 and CDR2 sequences are MGHRA and YSYEKL. The CDR3 coding sequence is TGCGCCAGCAGCCAACAGGGAAAGCCTGGAAACACCATATATTTT. Residues: CASSQQGKPGNTIYF.

The chain recombines TRBV18 with TRBJ2-7; the D is unclear. Germline V gene lookup returns CDR1 KGHSH and CDR2 LQKENI. Trimming shortened V by 1 base and J by 0 bases, and 19 bases separated the two germline ends. The CDR3 has 18 residues. CDR3 loop: CASSPLIGMGPGSYEQYF. The CDR3 DNA reads TGTGCCAGCTCACCACTTATCGGAATGGGTCCGGGCTCCTACGAGCAGTACTTC.

J is TRBJ1-4 and V is TRBV27, with unresolved D. Per the germline V gene, CDR1 is MNHEY and CDR2 is SMNVEV (reference sequence). The CDR3 sequence is 16 residues long. The ends were cut back, 0 bases at V and 8 bases at J, with 16 bases in the middle. CDR3 in DNA: TGTGCCAGCAGTTTATCGTTCCGGGGAGGCCGGGAAAAACTGTTTTTT. This encodes CASSLSFRGGREKLFF.

The chain recombines TRBV27 with TRBJ2-6, with D maybe TRBD1 (5 bases). This CDR3 has 16 amino acids. Germline CDR1 is MNHEY and CDR2 is SMNVEV (reference sequence). V lost 3 bases and J lost 0, with 9 bases in between. The CDR3 loop is CASSFQGPSGANVLTF. The CDR3 DNA follows: TGTGCCAGCAGTTTCCAGGGCCCCTCTGGGGCCAACGTCCTGACTTTC.

The chain is built from TRBV10-3 and TRBJ2-2; no firm D call. Germline CDR1 and CDR2: ENHRY and SYGVKD. CDR3 length: 16 residues. V was shortened by 0 bases and J by 4 bases, with 12 bases between the two germline ends. CDR3 protein: CAISESHNPSTGELFF. The CDR3 coding sequence is TGTGCCATCAGTGAGTCTCACAATCCATCCACCGGGGAGCTGTTTTTT.

The V and J genes are TRBV7-2 and TRBJ1-1; TRBD1 is a possible D gene (6 bases). The CDR3 contains 12 residues. Trimming removed 2 bases from V and 9 bases from J, with 10 bases in between. CDR1 SGHTA and CDR2 FQGNSA come from the germline V gene. CDR3 bases: TGTGCCAGCAGCTTAAATCGGGACAAAGCTTTCTTT. It encodes CASSLNRDKAFF. Looking up the rest from reference TRBV7-2 and TRBJ1-1 gives the full variable domain: GAGVSQSPSNKVTEKGKDVELRCDPISGHTALYWYRQSLGQGLEFLIYFQGNSAPDKSGLPSDRFSAERTGGSVSTLTIQRTQQEDSAVYLCASSLNRDKAFFGQGTRLTVV.

This rearrangement joins TRBV27 to TRBJ2-7, with D possibly matching TRBD2 (6 bases). Germline CDR1 is MNHEY and CDR2 is SMNVEV (reference sequence). The CDR3 has 13 residues. Trimming removed 4 bases from V and 3 bases from J, with 10 bases in between. The CDR3 protein is CASSYAGFYEQYF. The CDR3 DNA sequence: TGTGCCAGCAGTTACGCGGGATTCTACGAGCAGTACTTC.

The rearrangement joins TRBV11-1 to TRBJ2-1; 7 positions match TRBD2. Germline assignment: CDR1 SGHAT and CDR2 FQDESV (reference sequence). V lost 5 bases, J lost 10 bases, and 14 bases stayed unmatched. The CDR3 extends over 15 amino acids. For the CDR3, the DNA is TGTGCCAGCAGCCCTGGGGGGAGGGTATTATGGGAGCAGTTCTTC. Its protein is CASSPGGRVLWEQFF.

J is TRBJ2-3 and V is TRBV30, with unresolved D. The V end was cut by 1 base, the J end by 5 bases, with 7 bases between. The CDR3 extends over 12 amino acids. CDR1 and CDR2 (germline): GTSNPN, SVGIG (reference sequence). This chain's CDR3 is CAWSAQEDTQYF. The DNA for the CDR3 is TGTGCCTGGAGTGCCCAGGAAGATACGCAGTATTTT.

This clone was observed a few times. This rearrangement joins TRBV19 to TRBJ2-1, with 7 bases that match TRBD2. V lost 7 bases and J lost 7; bases outside the gene matches: 10. Germline V gene lookup returns CDR1 LNHDA and CDR2 SQIVND (reference sequence). The length of the CDR3 is 14 residues. The CDR3 DNA reads TGTGCCAGTACCGAATGGGAGGGAAGTAATGAGCAGTTCTTC. Its translation: CASTEWEGSNEQFF.

The gene calls are TRBV11-3 and TRBJ2-1, with 9 bases that match TRBD2. This CDR3 has 13 amino acids. The germline V gene has CDR1 SGHNT and CDR2 YENEEA. With V trimmed by 6 bases and J by 8 bases, 5 bases remained unmatched. The CDR3 reads CASRGAGGDEQFF. CDR3 sequence (DNA): TGTGCCAGCAGGGGGGCGGGAGGGGATGAGCAGTTCTTC.

In regard to this clone: An end of the junction does not agree with germline; a read error may underlie this. This rearrangement joins TRBV6-1 to TRBJ1-5; 7 nucleotides agree with TRBD1. Germline CDR1 and CDR2: MNHNS and SASEGT. This CDR3 contains 16 residues. CDR3 region: CASSERGQYSNQPQNF. The CDR3 coding sequence is TGTGCCAGCAGTGAACGGGGACAGTATAGCAATCAGCCCCAGAATTTT.

The chain joins TRBV6-5 to TRBJ2-1; 11 bases are shared with TRBD1. The CDR3 has 13 residues. The V gene end was trimmed by 8 bases and the J gene end by 4 bases; junction bases not matched to a gene: 1. CDR1 and CDR2 from the germline V gene are MNHEY and SVGAGI. Here the CDR3 reads CASGTGGYNEQFF. The CDR3 DNA is TGTGCCAGCGGGACAGGGGGGTACAATGAGCAGTTCTTC.

This chain connects TRBV5-1 to TRBJ2-7; 10 positions match TRBD2. J was trimmed by 3 bases and V by 5 bases; bases with no gene match: 8. This CDR3 spans 15 amino acids. The germline CDR1 and CDR2 sequences are SGHRS and YFSETQ. CDR3 sequence: CASRAALAGNYEQYF. CDR3 DNA sequence: TGCGCCAGCAGGGCCGCACTAGCGGGGAACTACGAGCAGTACTTC. The full variable domain, in which reference TRBV5-1 and TRBJ2-7 provide the parts outside the CDR3, is KAGVTQTPRYLIKTRGQQVTLSCSPISGHRSVSWYQQTPGQGLQFLFEYFSETQRNKGNFPGRFSGRQFSNSRSEMNVSTLELGDSALYLCASRAALAGNYEQYFGPGTRLTVT.

This clone was detected a few times. This rearrangement joins TRBV19 to TRBJ1-2; a weak D match, TRBD1 (6 bases). From germline, CDR1 is LNHDA and CDR2 SQIVND (reference sequence). The CDR3 contains 14 residues. Trimming took 5 bases from V and 5 from J, leaving 15 bases between them. The CDR3 DNA sequence: TGTGCCAGTAGTGGGGAGGGACAAACTTATGGCTACACCTTC. Residues: CASSGEGQTYGYTF. The full variable domain, in which reference TRBV19 and TRBJ1-2 provide the parts outside the CDR3, is DGGITQSPKYLFRKEGQNVTLSCEQNLNHDAMYWYRQDPGQGLRLIYYSQIVNDFQKGDIAEGYSVSREKKESFPLTVTSAQKNPTAFYLCASSGEGQTYGYTFGSGTRLTVV.